Included here is one T cell receptor beta chain sequence, with context. Original handling: Amplifying reference gene primers gave estimates of nucleated cell counts. The data were produced by immunoSEQ multiplex PCR, yet TCRdb's version contains in-frame clones alone and is incomplete. V, J and clone size reflect that table, while D and trimming were determined from the DNA. The data hold roughly 100,000 clones, with around nine tenths observed a single time. The CDR3 spans 14 residues. V was cut by 5 bases and J by 7 bases, with 15 bases left in between. The V gene's germline CDR1 is SGHRS and CDR2 YFSETQ. This record belongs to a study of blood T cell repertoires in COVID-19. Study details: Material from acute and convalescent COVID-19 was sourced from the United States, Italy and Spain. In each case, the material was cDNA or gDNA derived from T cells, B-cell-depleted T cells, or PBMCs.

The origin of this receptor is an elderly woman in a cohort sampled during active COVID-19. The chain links TRBV5-1 to TRBJ1-4; possible D gene TRBD1, 6 bases. Sequencing was carried out using peripheral blood. CDR3 in amino acids: CASRIQGQSEKLFF. In DNA form, the CDR3 reads TGCGCCAGCAGGATACAGGGCCAATCTGAAAAACTGTTTTTT. Variable domain in full (rest from reference TRBV5-1 and TRBJ1-4): KAGVTQTPRYLIKTRGQQVTLSCSPISGHRSVSWYQQTPGQGLQFLFEYFSETQRNKGNFPGRFSGRQFSNSRSEMNVSTLELGDSALYLCASRIQGQSEKLFFGSGTQLSVL.